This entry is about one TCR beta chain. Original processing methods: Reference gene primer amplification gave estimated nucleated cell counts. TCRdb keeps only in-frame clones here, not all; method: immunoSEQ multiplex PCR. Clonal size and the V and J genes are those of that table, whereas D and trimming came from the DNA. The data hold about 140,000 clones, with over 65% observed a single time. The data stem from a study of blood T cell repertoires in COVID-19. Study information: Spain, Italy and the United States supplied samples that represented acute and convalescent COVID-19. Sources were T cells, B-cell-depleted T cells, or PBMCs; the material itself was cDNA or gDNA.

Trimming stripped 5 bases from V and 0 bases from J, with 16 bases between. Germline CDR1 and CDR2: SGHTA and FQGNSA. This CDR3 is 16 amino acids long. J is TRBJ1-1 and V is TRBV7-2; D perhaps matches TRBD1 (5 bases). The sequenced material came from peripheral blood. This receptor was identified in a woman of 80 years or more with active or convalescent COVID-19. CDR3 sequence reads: CASSRETGLMNTEAFF. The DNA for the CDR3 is TGTGCCAGCAGCAGAGAAACGGGACTCATGAACACTGAAGCTTTCTTT.